This T cell receptor beta chain was retrieved from a study of graft-versus-host responses after intestinal transplantation. Study-level background: Recipients got multivisceral, liver-intestinal, or isolated intestinal transplants. Tacrolimus and steroids were given for 3 to 4 years to all recipients after anti-thymocyte globulin induction. Overall study findings and caveats: Investigators detected GvH clones in recipient marrow, with some emerging earlier in ileum or blood.

CDR3 length: 17 amino acids. Germline CDR1 is LNHDA and CDR2 is SQIVND (reference sequence). Trimming shortened V by 3 bases and J by 0 bases, and 18 bases separated the two germline ends. This clone was detected once. Its cognate antigen is unknown. Libraries were prepared by immunoSEQ multiplex PCR; TCRdb keeps only in-frame clonotypes and omits some of them. The sample shows some 41,000 clones, roughly 86% of them seen only once. The rearrangement uses TRBV19 and TRBJ2-7; tentatively, D is TRBD2 (6 bases). The receptor comes from a human patient who received an intestinal transplant, so some T cells may come from the graft donor. Sample: PBMCs, taken 267 days after transplant. The DNA for the CDR3 is TGTGCCAGTAGTATCGGGGGAGGAGATTGGAGCTCCTACGAGCAGTACTTC. Translating gives CASSIGGGDWSSYEQYF.